The source of this T cell receptor (beta chain) is a study of blood T cell repertoires in COVID-19. On the study more broadly: Samples representing acute and convalescent COVID-19 were sourced from the United States, Italy and Spain. In each case, the material was cDNA or gDNA derived from T cells, B-cell-depleted T cells, or PBMCs.

CDR3 length: 13 amino acids. The V gene lost 2 bases and the J gene lost 1 base, with 5 bases spanning the gap. The germline gives CDR1 MNHEY, CDR2 SMNVEV (reference sequence). Authors' data handling: Estimates of nucleated cell counts were drawn from the amplification of reference gene primers. Only in-frame clones appear in the TCRdb table, and some are missing; sequencing was by immunoSEQ multiplex PCR. V and J calls and clone size are those listed in that table; D and trimming were worked out from the DNA. The sample gives 88,000 or so clones, over 75% of which show up once; 8.5% to 10% is in the top ten. Details on this clone: Other DNA sequences within the sample encode an identical CDR3.

Sequenced sample: peripheral blood. The J gene is TRBJ1-1, the V gene TRBV27; D remains unclear. This receptor was identified in a human donor in a cohort sampled during active COVID-19. CDR3 amino acids: CASSLGPNTEAFF. CDR3 in DNA: TGTGCCAGCAGTTTAGGCCCGAACACTGAAGCTTTCTTT.